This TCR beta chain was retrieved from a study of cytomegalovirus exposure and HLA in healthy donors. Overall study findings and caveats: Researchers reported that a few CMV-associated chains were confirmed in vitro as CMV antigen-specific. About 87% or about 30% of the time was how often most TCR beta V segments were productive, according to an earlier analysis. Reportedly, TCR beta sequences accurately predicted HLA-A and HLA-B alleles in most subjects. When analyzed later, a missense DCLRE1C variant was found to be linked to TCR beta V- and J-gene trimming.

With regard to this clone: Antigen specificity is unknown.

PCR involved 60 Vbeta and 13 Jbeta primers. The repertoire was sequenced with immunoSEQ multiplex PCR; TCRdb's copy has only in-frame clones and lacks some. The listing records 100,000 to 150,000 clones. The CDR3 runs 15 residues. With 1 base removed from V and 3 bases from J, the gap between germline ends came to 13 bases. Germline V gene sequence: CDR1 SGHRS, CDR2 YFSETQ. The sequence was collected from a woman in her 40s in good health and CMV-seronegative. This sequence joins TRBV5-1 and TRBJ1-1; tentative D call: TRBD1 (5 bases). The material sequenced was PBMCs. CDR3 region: CASSLRGGTDTEAFF. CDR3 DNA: TGCGCCAGCAGCTTGAGGGGCGGGACGGACACTGAAGCTTTCTTT.